This T cell receptor beta chain was found in a study of blood T cell repertoires in COVID-19. Study overall: Donors in the United States, Italy and Spain gave samples during acute or convalescent COVID-19. From T cells, B-cell-depleted T cells, or PBMCs came the material, which was cDNA or gDNA.

Per the authors' pipeline: Reference gene primers were amplified, and this amplification served to estimate nucleated cell counts. The protocol was immunoSEQ multiplex PCR, while the TCRdb copy is restricted to in-frame clones and leaves out a portion. V and J calls and clone size are given by that table; D and trimming were obtained from the DNA. The table has 30,000 or so clones, roughly 90% seen once. This clonotype was sampled from a human donor in a cohort sampled during active COVID-19. The sample comprised peripheral blood.

The CDR3 nucleotides are TGTGCCAGCAGTTTAAGAGGGAAGGGCACTGAAGCTTTCTTT. Translating it yields CASSLRGKGTEAFF. The chain couples TRBV28 to TRBJ1-1; D call uncertain. Germline lookup yields CDR1 MDHEN and CDR2 SYDVKM. V gave up 2 bases and J gave up 4 bases, with 11 bases separating them. The CDR3 is 14 residues long.